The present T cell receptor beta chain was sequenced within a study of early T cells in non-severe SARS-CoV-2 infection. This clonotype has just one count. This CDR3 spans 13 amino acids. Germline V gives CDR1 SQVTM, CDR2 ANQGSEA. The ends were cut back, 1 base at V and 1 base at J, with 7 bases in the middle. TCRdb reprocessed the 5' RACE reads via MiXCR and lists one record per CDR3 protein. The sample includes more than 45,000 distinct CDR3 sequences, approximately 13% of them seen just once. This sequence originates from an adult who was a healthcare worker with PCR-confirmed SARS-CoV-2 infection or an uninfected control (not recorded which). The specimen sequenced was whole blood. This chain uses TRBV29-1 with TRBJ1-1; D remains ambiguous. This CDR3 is CSVEVPANTEAFF. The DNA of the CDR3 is TGCAGCGTTGAAGTCCCAGCGAACACTGAAGCTTTCTTT.